The 3 T cell receptor beta chains below all came from one sample that was sequenced in a study of metastatic and nonmetastatic thyroid tumors. Ahead of thyroid surgery, no patient had received treatment of any kind. Via MiXCR, TCRdb re-called the PCR reads. The sample has some 37,000 clones, more than 45% seen once. The specimen was tumor tissue. The source is a male donor with papillary thyroid cancer or a benign thyroid nodule (not recorded which). Some clones in this sample may be carry-over from other donors' samples.

The chain couples TRBV5-5 to TRBJ2-1; TRBD2 might be the D (6 bases). CDR1 SGHKS and CDR2 YYEKEE come from the germline V gene (reference sequence). Trimming removed 4 bases from V and 4 bases from J, with 9 bases in between. The CDR3 runs 13 residues. CDR3 in DNA: TGTGCCAGCAGCCAGGACTATTACAATGAGCAGTTCTTC. Translating gives CASSQDYYNEQFF.

In this sample, this clone turned up a few times. The genes are TRBV28 and TRBJ1-3; a weak D match, TRBD1 (5 bases). V lost 6 bases and J 2 bases, leaving 14 bases between the germline ends. The germline V gene encodes CDR1 MDHEN and CDR2 SYDVKM. This CDR3 spans 15 amino acids. CDR3 coding DNA: TGTGCCAGCAGGAGAGGGGATCCTCCTGGAAACACCATATATTTT. Protein: CASRRGDPPGNTIYF.

The chain joins TRBV9 to TRBJ1-1; a weak D match, TRBD1 (6 bases). CDR3 size: 15 residues. The germline V gene encodes CDR1 SGDLS and CDR2 YYNGEE. V gave up 4 bases and J gave up 0 bases, with 13 bases separating them. CDR3 coding DNA: TGTGCCAGCAGCCTCGATGGACAGCTGAACACTGAAGCTTTCTTT. Translation: CASSLDGQLNTEAFF.